This TCR beta chain was retrieved from a study of T-cell reconstitution after alpha-beta-depleted transplantation in children. Preparation of the TCRbeta library involved a method that used unique molecular identifiers. TCRdb fed the PCR reads into MiXCR, producing one record per CDR3 protein. The sample holds 490,000 or so distinct CDR3 sequences, more than 9% seen once. This clonotype showed up many times. The sequence was collected from a child younger than 10 with inherited bone marrow failure, due to receive a stem cell transplant. Sequences were derived from PBMCs, sampled before TCRalphabeta/CD19-depleted stem cell transplant.

The CDR3 spells CSARDLTRGDTGELFF. CDR3 DNA: TGCAGTGCTAGAGATCTAACAAGAGGGGACACCGGGGAGCTGTTTTTT. The chain has TRBV20-1 and TRBJ2-2, with D possibly called TRBD1 or TRBD2 (5 bases each). V lost 0 bases, J lost 3 bases, and 14 bases lay in between. This CDR3 region has 16 residues. From germline, CDR1 is DFQATT and CDR2 SNEGSKA (reference sequence).